This is a list of T cell receptor beta chains from one sample in a study of T cell responses to AZD1222 COVID-19 vaccine. The data were produced by immunoSEQ multiplex PCR, yet TCRdb's version contains in-frame clones alone and is incomplete. This sample has over 150,000 clones, with just over 90% found just once. Here the sequenced sample was peripheral blood, taken 28 days after the second AZD1222 dose. Receptors were obtained from an adult who received the AZD1222 COVID-19 vaccine. CDR3s include the opening cysteine and the closing phenylalanine or tryptophan. The D gene is left open where the match is weak. Some rows mark clone size as missing; the rest say once, few, many or name a class of expanded clone.

v_gene,d_gene,j_gene,abundance,CDR3nt,CDR3aa
TRBV27,NA,TRBJ2-7,NA,TGTGCCAGCAGTTTTAGCACTTACTACGAGCAGTACTTC,CASSFSTYYEQYF
TRBV10-3,TRBD2,TRBJ2-5,NA,TGTGCCATCAGTACCTCCATAGCGGGAGGTGAGACCCAGTACTTC,CAISTSIAGGETQYF
TRBV7-8,TRBD1,TRBJ2-7,NA,TGTGCCAGCAGCTGGGGACAGGTGGACGAGCAGTACTTC,CASSWGQVDEQYF
TRBV18,TRBD1,TRBJ1-2,few,TGTGCCAGCTCACTATGGGACAGGTTGGCCCGGGATGGCTACACCTTC,CASSLWDRLARDGYTF
TRBV7-8,NA,TRBJ2-5,NA,TGTGCCAGCAGCTTGATGGATAGGGGCGGGGAGACCCAGTACTTC,CASSLMDRGGETQYF
TRBV29-1,NA,TRBJ2-4,NA,TGCAGCGTCGGCGGGACACTCCGGAGGGACATTCAGTACTTC,CSVGGTLRRDIQYF
TRBV19,NA,TRBJ1-5,NA,TGTGCCAGCACGACAGATTACAATAGCAATCAGCCCCAGCATTTT,CASTTDYNSNQPQHF
TRBV3-1/TRBV3-2,TRBD1,TRBJ2-7,NA,TGTGCCAGCAGCCAAGCAGGCAGGGGGAACTACGAGCAGTACTTC,CASSQAGRGNYEQYF
TRBV27,TRBD2,TRBJ2-7,NA,TGTGCCAGCAGTGCATCCGGGACTAGCGCCGAGCAGTACTTC,CASSASGTSAEQYF
TRBV15,TRBD1,TRBJ1-4,NA,TGTGCCACCAGCAGAGTCCGGGACAGGCCTAATGAAAAACTGTTTTTT,CATSRVRDRPNEKLFF
TRBV5-1,NA,TRBJ2-1,NA,TGCGCCAGCAGCTTGGGACCCAACAATGAGCAGTTCTTC,CASSLGPNNEQFF
TRBV5-4,NA,TRBJ2-5,NA,TGTGCCAGCAGCTCACAGGCTACGGGGAAGACCCAGTACTTC,CASSSQATGKTQYF
TRBV19,TRBD1,TRBJ1-5,NA,TGTGCCAGTAGTATAGACCCGACAGGGAATAAGCCCCAGCATTTT,CASSIDPTGNKPQHF
TRBV27,TRBD2,TRBJ2-1,NA,TGTGCCAGCAGTTTCGGCGGGGGTGAGCAGTTCTTC,CASSFGGGEQFF
TRBV9,TRBD2,TRBJ2-3,NA,TGTGCCAGCAGCCTTCGGGAGGGATCTAGCACAGATACGCAGTATTTT,CASSLREGSSTDTQYF
TRBV18,NA,TRBJ2-7,NA,TGTGCCAGCTCACCTGCTCCGGGATCGGCATCCTTC,CASSPAPGSASF
TRBV5-1,TRBD2,TRBJ2-1,NA,TGCGCCAGCAGCTCGGGAGGGGACGGAGGTAATGAGCAGTTCTTC,CASSSGGDGGNEQFF
TRBV2,NA,TRBJ1-5,NA,TGTGCCAGCACCCTGGAGAATCAGCCCCAGCATTTT,CASTLENQPQHF
TRBV11-1,NA,TRBJ1-2,NA,TGTGCCAGCAGCCAAGAGCCCGGGCCCGGCTACACCTTC,CASSQEPGPGYTF
TRBV4-1,TRBD2,TRBJ2-5,NA,TGCGCCAGCAGCCAACTCAGACTAGCGGGAGAAGAGACCCAGTACTTC,CASSQLRLAGEETQYF
TRBV28,NA,TRBJ1-6,few,TGTGCCAGCAGTTTAGTCCAGTATAATTCACCCCTCCACTTT,CASSLVQYNSPLHF
TRBV5-1,NA,TRBJ2-5,NA,TGCGCCAGCAGCTTGTACGGTCGGGAGACCCAGTACTTC,CASSLYGRETQYF
TRBV15,TRBD1,TRBJ1-1,NA,TGTGCCACCAGCTTCTACAGGGGGACTGAAGCTTTCTTT,CATSFYRGTEAFF
TRBV6-6,TRBD2,TRBJ2-1,NA,TGTGCCAGCAGCTCCGGAGAGGAAAGGGGACTAGCGGGGAGAGGGGTTTACAATGAGCAGTTCTTC,CASSSGEERGLAGRGVYNEQFF
TRBV19,NA,TRBJ2-3,NA,TGTGCCAGTAGTATAGATCTCGTATGGGGGGGCACAGATACGCAGTATTTT,CASSIDLVWGGTDTQYF
TRBV5-4,NA,TRBJ2-5,NA,TGTGCCAGCAGCGTGTCGACTACTCAAGAGGCCCAGTACTTC,CASSVSTTQEAQYF
TRBV2,NA,TRBJ2-7,NA,TGTGCCAGCAGGCCCCAGAGCCGTGGGGAGCAGTACTTC,CASRPQSRGEQYF
TRBV10-3,NA,TRBJ1-1,NA,TGTGCCATCGCGGTTGGGGGGCCGAACACTGAAGCTTTCTTT,CAIAVGGPNTEAFF
TRBV7-3,NA,TRBJ2-1,NA,TGTGCCAGCAGCATTACAAGCTCCTACAATGAGCAGTTCTTC,CASSITSSYNEQFF
TRBV11-2,NA,TRBJ2-3,NA,TGTGCCAGCAGCCCCAGGCGCACTTCAAGCACAGATACGCAGTATTTT,CASSPRRTSSTDTQYF
TRBV6-1,TRBD1,TRBJ1-5,NA,TGTGCCAGCAGTGATGACAGGGGGCGTCAGCCCCAGCATTTT,CASSDDRGRQPQHF
TRBV6-5,TRBD2,TRBJ2-7,NA,TGTGCCAGCAGTTCTATCCCTAGCGGGAGCCACGAGCAGTACTTC,CASSSIPSGSHEQYF
TRBV5-4,NA,TRBJ1-6,NA,TGTGCCAGCAGCTTTGGACAGAAGAGCTCCTATAATTCACCCCTCCACTTT,CASSFGQKSSYNSPLHF
TRBV27,TRBD2,TRBJ2-1,NA,TGTGCCAGCAGTTACTACACAGCGGGAGGGTACAATGAGCAGTTCTTC,CASSYYTAGGYNEQFF
TRBV7-9,TRBD2,TRBJ2-7,NA,TGTGCCAGCAGCTTAGTGGGAGGGCAATTCTACGAGCAGTACTTC,CASSLVGGQFYEQYF
TRBV4-1,NA,TRBJ2-7,NA,TGCGCCAGCAGCCAAGAGATTAGCTTCTTTAGCGAGCAGTACTTC,CASSQEISFFSEQYF
TRBV10-2,NA,TRBJ1-6,NA,TGCGCCAGCAGCGTAAGAGGGATCGATTCACCCCTCCACTTT,CASSVRGIDSPLHF
TRBV7-9,NA,TRBJ1-2,NA,TGTGCCAGCAGCGTTGGGGGGCACTATGGCTACACCTTC,CASSVGGHYGYTF
TRBV30,TRBD2,TRBJ2-7,NA,TGTGCCTGGTTGACTAGCGGGTACGGGCAGTACTTC,CAWLTSGYGQYF
TRBV3-1/TRBV3-2,NA,TRBJ1-5,NA,TGTGCCAGCACCACCCAAGGCAGGGCGGGTCAGCCCCAGCATTTT,CASTTQGRAGQPQHF
TRBV2,TRBD1,TRBJ1-4,NA,TGTGCCAGCAGGATGACAGGGGTGGGCGAAAAACTGTTTTTT,CASRMTGVGEKLFF
TRBV9,NA,TRBJ2-2,NA,TGTGCCAGCAGCGTAGGAACGCCTAACACCGGGGAGCTGTTTTTT,CASSVGTPNTGELFF
TRBV18,TRBD1,TRBJ1-6,NA,TGTGCCAGCTCACCAACCAAGGACAGGGATCCCCTCCACTTT,CASSPTKDRDPLHF
TRBV9,NA,TRBJ2-7,NA,TGTGCCAGCAGCGCCTACAGGGGAGGTCCGTCTTACGAGCAGTACTTC,CASSAYRGGPSYEQYF
TRBV7-9,NA,TRBJ1-1,NA,TGTGCCATCTCCCGCCGGGAGGGCATGAACACTGAAGCTTTCTTT,CAISRREGMNTEAFF
TRBV12-5,NA,TRBJ1-1,NA,TGTGCTAGTGGTTCGCGGGTCCTTTCACAACCTGAAGCTTTCTTT,CASGSRVLSQPEAFF
TRBV7-2,NA,TRBJ2-3,NA,TGTGCCAGCAGCCCCCGACCCGATACGCAGTATTTT,CASSPRPDTQYF
TRBV25-1,TRBD1,TRBJ1-4,NA,TGTGCCAGCAGTGAAGGGGGGACAGGGGGCTGGGAAAAACTGTTTTTT,CASSEGGTGGWEKLFF
TRBV7-2,NA,TRBJ1-5,NA,TGTGCCAGCAGCCAAGGGCCGGGACACGGACGGGATCCCCAGCATTTT,CASSQGPGHGRDPQHF
TRBV19,NA,TRBJ2-2,NA,TGTGCCAGTAGTGCCGGCAGGGCAAGCACCGGGGAGCTGTTTTTT,CASSAGRASTGELFF
TRBV7-3,NA,TRBJ2-1,NA,TGTGCCAGCAGCTCCTCCTCGGGAGAGCAGTTCTTC,CASSSSSGEQFF
TRBV29-1,NA,TRBJ2-3,NA,TGCAGCGTTGCTCCGGGAGATACGCAGTATTTT,CSVAPGDTQYF
TRBV18,NA,TRBJ2-7,NA,TGTGCCAGCTCACCAACACCGGTCTACGAGCAGTACTTC,CASSPTPVYEQYF
TRBV7-9,TRBD2,TRBJ2-7,few,TGTGCCAGCAGGACTAGCGGCAGCTCCTACGAGCAGTACTTC,CASRTSGSSYEQYF
TRBV20-1,NA,TRBJ1-3,once,TGCAGTGCTAGTATCGACCTCTCTGGAAACACCATATATTTT,CSASIDLSGNTIYF